The count of the clone carrying this T cell receptor (beta chain) is one. Which cohort a participant joined came from the clinical history participants gave. Recovered status applied to Cohort 3 donors who had two consecutive negative PCRs. It also applied to those with clearance or with symptom resolution. These data come from a study of blood T cell repertoires in COVID-19. The V gene's germline CDR1 is SGHRS and CDR2 YFSETQ. The CDR3 is 15 amino acids. The V and J ends lost 4 bases and 5 bases respectively, with 18 bases between them. Original processing methods: Amplification from reference gene primers served as the basis for estimated nucleated cell counts. Some clones are missing from TCRdb's copy, which holds only in-frame ones; the method was immunoSEQ multiplex PCR. V, J and clone size were drawn from that table, and D and trimming were deduced from the DNA. The sample includes some 400,000 clones, roughly nine tenths of them seen just once.

The V call is TRBV5-1, the J call TRBJ1-1; the D gene is possibly TRBD1 (5 bases). Sequencing was performed on PBMCs or T cells enriched from blood (not recorded which). The receptor comes from a woman aged 25 to 39 who had recovered from COVID-19. The CDR3, as DNA: TGCGCCAGCAGCGAACACCGAGGGGAGGGTACTGAAGCTTTCTTT. This gives the protein CASSEHRGEGTEAFF.